These 5 T cell receptor beta chains share one sample of origin, sequenced in a study of post-analysis software for immune sequencing data. These receptors' antigens are unknown. Unique molecular identifiers were carried by the TCR beta cDNA libraries. Each CDR3 protein gets one entry after TCRdb re-called the PCR reads with MiXCR. Of around 500,000 distinct CDR3 sequences detected, around a third appear once; the ten largest clones hold 4.5% to 7.5%. Study-level results: The study found TRBV5-6, TRBV5-1 and TRBV20-1 among five or six TRBV segments more frequent in patients than controls.

The sequenced sample consisted of blood. Source of these receptors: a girl aged 2-17 years with multiple sclerosis.

The chain uses TRBV3-1 and TRBJ2-3; TRBD1 or TRBD2 may be the D gene (7 bases each). The CDR3 consists of 16 residues. CDR1 is LGHDT and CDR2 is YNNKEL in the germline V gene (reference sequence). V was shortened by 0 bases and J by 5 bases, with 15 bases between the two germline ends. CDR3 sequence: CASSQDGEGAIDTQYF. In nucleotides, the CDR3 is TGTGCCAGCAGCCAAGATGGGGAGGGGGCAATAGATACGCAGTATTTT.

The rearrangement uses TRBV3-1 and TRBJ2-1, with unresolved D. The CDR3 has 12 amino acids. The germline CDR1 and CDR2 sequences are LGHDT and YNNKEL (reference sequence). V lost 7 bases and J 4 bases, leaving 8 bases between the germline ends. The CDR3 spells CASISPYNEQFF. The CDR3 coding sequence is TGTGCCAGCATCTCCCCTTACAATGAGCAGTTCTTC.

This chain links TRBV7-2 with TRBJ2-5, with 9 bases lining up with TRBD2. The germline CDR1 and CDR2 sequences are SGHTA and FQGNSA. CDR3 length: 17 amino acids. Unmatched junction bases numbered 11, after V lost 1 base and J lost 5 bases. The CDR3 coding sequence is TGTGCCAGCAGCTTAGGGGGTGCGACTAGCGGTAGGGAGACCCAGTACTTC. Amino acids: CASSLGGATSGRETQYF.

Turning to this clonotype: An end of the junction does not agree with germline; a read error may underlie this. The chain links TRBV20-1 to TRBJ2-3, with TRBD1 identical over 7 bases. The CDR3 covers 14 residues. The germline CDR1 and CDR2 sequences are DFQATT and SNEGSKA (reference sequence). The CDR3 region is CSATGTVNTGTQYF. The CDR3 DNA sequence: TGCAGTGCAACCGGGACAGTTAACACAGGTACGCAGTATTTT.

The chain couples TRBV12-3 or TRBV12-4 to TRBJ2-1; TRBD2 might be the D (7 bases). Trimming removed 6 bases at V and 2 bases at J, with 20 bases between. This CDR3 is 17 amino acids long. The CDR3 spells CASSPTLGGGPYNEQFF. CDR3 nucleotide sequence: TGTGCCAGCAGCCCGACCCTAGGGGGGGGACCCTACAATGAGCAGTTCTTC.